The sequence of this T cell receptor (beta chain) was determined in a study of blood T cell repertoires in COVID-19. About the study: COVID-19 samples collected from the United States, Italy and Spain covered acute and convalescent phases. PBMCs, B-cell-depleted T cells, or T cells were the source of the cDNA or gDNA that made up the material.

In the original analysis: The assay estimated nucleated cells by amplifying reference gene primers. Some clones are missing from TCRdb's copy, which holds only in-frame ones; the method was immunoSEQ multiplex PCR. Clonal size and the V and J genes are those of that table, whereas D and trimming came from the DNA. The sample lists about 41,000 clones, 88% occurring once. The CDR3 consists of 15 residues. CDR1 SGHRS and CDR2 YFSETQ come from the germline V gene. J lost 7 bases, V lost 3 bases, and 4 bases had no gene match. This sequence was found in a human donor in a cohort sampled during active COVID-19. V usage is TRBV5-1 and J usage is TRBJ2-1, with TRBD2 identical over 13 bases. The specimen was peripheral blood. CDR3 in amino acids: CASSWTSGSENEQFF. The CDR3 nucleotides are TGCGCCAGCAGCTGGACTAGCGGGAGCGAGAATGAGCAGTTCTTC.